This passage covers 32 T cell receptor beta chains from one sample sequenced in a study of T cell responses to AZD1222 COVID-19 vaccine. Clones were sequenced by immunoSEQ multiplex PCR, and TCRdb holds only the in-frame ones, with some missing. The data contain about 130,000 clones, 92% of them singletons. Sample: peripheral blood, taken 28 days after the second AZD1222 dose. Receptor source: an adult who received the AZD1222 COVID-19 vaccine.

This clone was detected a few times. The chain recombines TRBV5-3 with TRBJ2-7, with D unclear. TRBV5-3 is marked as an open reading frame, function uncertain. Trimming stripped 4 bases from V and 0 bases from J, with 17 bases between. The CDR3 loop spans 16 amino acids. CDR3 sequence reads: CARSNCLERCSYEQYF. The CDR3 region has the DNA TGTGCCAGAAGCAATTGTTTAGAACGGTGCTCCTACGAGCAGTACTTC.

The chain carries TRBV2 and TRBJ1-1; tentative D call: TRBD1 (6 bases). Trimming took 6 bases from V and 5 from J, leaving 13 bases between them. The germline V gene encodes CDR1 SNHLY and CDR2 FYNNEI. The CDR3 runs to 13 residues. CDR3 loop: CASSSRGGTEAFF. The CDR3 DNA sequence: TGTGCCAGCAGCTCAAGGGGGGGAACTGAAGCTTTCTTT.

V usage is TRBV27 and J usage is TRBJ1-2; D may be TRBD1 (5 bases). Trimming cost V 3 bases and J 5 bases, with 10 bases left between them. CDR3 length equals 13 residues. Per the germline V gene, CDR1 is MNHEY and CDR2 is SMNVEV (reference sequence). The CDR3 protein is CASSFQGGYGYTF. The CDR3, as DNA: TGTGCCAGCAGTTTTCAGGGAGGGTATGGCTACACCTTC.

This chain connects TRBV19 to TRBJ2-1, with TRBD1 identical over 11 bases. The length of the CDR3 is 13 residues. V dropped 11 bases and J dropped 9; count of bases not matched to a gene: 9. Germline CDR1 and CDR2: LNHDA and SQIVND (reference sequence). The CDR3 DNA sequence: TGTGCCTCCCGGGACAGGGGGGAGGTTGAGCAGTTCTTC. It encodes CASRDRGEVEQFF.

This chain uses TRBV10-3 with TRBJ1-5, with TRBD1 matching 7 bases. Germline lookup yields CDR1 ENHRY and CDR2 SYGVKD. The length of the CDR3 is 13 residues. Trimming at V came to 4 bases and at J to 7 bases, leaving 4 bases not matched to a gene. The CDR3: CAISGGTDQPQHF. Here the CDR3 DNA reads TGTGCCATCAGTGGGGGGACAGACCAGCCCCAGCATTTT.

The V call is TRBV3-1 (or the pseudogene TRBV3-2), the J call TRBJ2-7, with D possibly TRBD2 on 6 matching bases. CDR1 is LGHDT and CDR2 is YNNKEL in the germline V gene (reference sequence). The CDR3 has 14 residues. V was shortened by 0 bases and J by 6 bases, with 12 bases between the two germline ends. CDR3 residues: CASSQDWGEGEQYF. Written as DNA, the CDR3 is TGTGCCAGCAGCCAAGATTGGGGGGAAGGCGAGCAGTACTTC.

The CDR3 loop reads CASSSQTGGTGELFF. CDR3 DNA sequence: TGTGCCAGCAGCTCCCAGACAGGGGGGACCGGGGAGCTGTTTTTT. The chain links TRBV7-9 to TRBJ2-2; 9 nucleotides match TRBD1. The germline CDR1 and CDR2 sequences are SEHNR and FQNEAQ (reference sequence). This CDR3 has 15 residues. V lost 4 bases and J lost 5; bases outside the gene matches: 5.

The V call is TRBV10-3, the J call TRBJ1-2; D gene unclear. V was cut by 2 bases and J by 8 bases, with 15 bases left in between. The CDR3 is made up of 14 amino acids. The germline CDR1 and CDR2 sequences are ENHRY and SYGVKD. CDR3 loop: CAISEGTRSEGYTF. As DNA, the CDR3 is TGTGCCATCAGTGAGGGCACCCGTTCGGAGGGCTACACCTTC.

This chain connects TRBV7-9 to TRBJ2-5; no reliable D call. The CDR3 extends over 13 amino acids. Looked up from germline, CDR1 is SEHNR and CDR2 is FQNEAQ (reference sequence). Trimming took off 3 bases at V and 1 base at J, with 6 bases between the two ends. This chain's CDR3 is CASSFTAQETQYF. The CDR3 nucleotides are TGTGCCAGCAGCTTTACAGCCCAAGAGACCCAGTACTTC.

The V and J genes are TRBV3-1 (or the pseudogene TRBV3-2) and TRBJ1-1, with 11 nucleotides matching TRBD1. V lost 4 bases, J lost 4 bases, and 5 bases stayed unmatched. Germline V CDR1 and CDR2: LGHDT, YNNKEL (reference sequence). This CDR3 contains 15 residues. The CDR3: CASSPIGTGGTEAFF. As DNA, the CDR3 is TGTGCCAGCAGCCCCATAGGGACAGGGGGCACTGAAGCTTTCTTT.

This chain joins TRBV7-2 and TRBJ1-1; 7 bases are a match to TRBD1. CDR1 and CDR2 (germline): SGHTA, FQGNSA. The CDR3 runs 14 residues. The V gene end was trimmed by 7 bases and the J gene end by 3 bases; junction bases not matched to a gene: 8. The CDR3 spells CASTVTGVHTEAFF. The CDR3 DNA reads TGTGCCAGCACCGTTACAGGGGTGCACACTGAAGCTTTCTTT. Filled out from reference TRBV7-2 and TRBJ1-1, the complete variable domain reads GAGVSQSPSNKVTEKGKDVELRCDPISGHTALYWYRQSLGQGLEFLIYFQGNSAPDKSGLPSDRFSAERTGGSVSTLTIQRTQQEDSAVYLCASTVTGVHTEAFFGQGTRLTVV.

V usage is TRBV6-1 and J usage is TRBJ2-5; 12 bases line up with TRBD1. Germline V gene sequence: CDR1 MNHNS, CDR2 SASEGT. The trim removed 3 bases at V and 4 bases at J, leaving 3 bases unmatched. The length of the CDR3 is 15 residues. The CDR3 DNA reads as TGTGCCAGCAGTGACCGGGACAGGGGGCGAGAGACCCAGTACTTC. Translation gives CASSDRDRGRETQYF.

The CDR3 nucleotides read TGTGCCAGCAGCCAAGGGGTAGGGCCCATGAACACTGAAGCTTTCTTT. Protein sequence: CASSQGVGPMNTEAFF. The V call is TRBV3-1 (or the pseudogene TRBV3-2), the J call TRBJ1-1; D is undetermined. From germline, CDR1 is LGHDT and CDR2 YNNKEL (reference sequence). V gave up 1 base and J gave up 0 bases, with 12 bases separating them. The CDR3 runs to 16 residues.

This chain joins TRBV19 and TRBJ1-2; the match to TRBD1 covers 10 bases. Germline CDR1 reads LNHDA; CDR2 reads SQIVND (reference sequence). The V segment lost 9 bases and the J segment 8 bases; nucleotides outside the gene matches: 9. The CDR3 runs to 13 residues. CDR3 region: CASTGTGERGYTF. CDR3 bases: TGTGCCAGCACCGGGACAGGGGAACGGGGCTACACCTTC.

J is TRBJ2-1 and V is TRBV7-3, with 8 bases matching TRBD2. In germline, CDR1 is SGHTA, CDR2 FQGTGA. The ends lost 4 bases at V and 9 bases at J; junction bases unmatched: 11. This CDR3 region has 15 residues. The CDR3 region has the DNA TGTGCCAGCAGCTGGACTGGAGCGGGAGTAGGTGAGCAGTTCTTC. It specifies CASSWTGAGVGEQFF.

The chain couples TRBV27 to TRBJ1-5, with 7 bases aligning to TRBD1. The germline V gene has CDR1 MNHEY and CDR2 SMNVEV (reference sequence). V dropped 6 bases and J dropped 2; count of bases not matched to a gene: 4. CDR3 length: 14 amino acids. CDR3 bases: TGTGCCAGCAGAGAGGGGGCGGGCAATCAGCCCCAGCATTTT. This translates into CASREGAGNQPQHF.

Notes on this clone: In the same sample, other DNA sequences code for this CDR3. The rearrangement uses TRBV3-1 (or the pseudogene TRBV3-2) and TRBJ1-3; D is unclear. Germline-derived CDR1 and CDR2 are LGHDT and YNNKEL (reference sequence). V was shortened by 1 base and J by 2 bases, with 6 bases between the two germline ends. The CDR3 runs 14 residues. The CDR3 nucleotides are TGTGCCAGCAGCCAAGGGGGTGCTGGAAACACCATATATTTT. Protein product: CASSQGGAGNTIYF.

In this sample, this clone turned up once. The CDR3 region is CASSIDLRSTTDTQYF. CDR3 DNA: TGTGCCAGTAGTATAGATCTGAGGTCAACGACAGATACGCAGTATTTT. The chain combines TRBV19 with TRBJ2-3; D is unclear. This CDR3 spans 16 amino acids. Trimming took off 0 bases at V and 3 bases at J, with 13 bases between the two ends. Germline V gene lookup returns CDR1 LNHDA and CDR2 SQIVND (reference sequence).

This chain links TRBV27 with TRBJ1-2; D is unresolved. CDR3 length: 13 amino acids. Germline V gene sequence: CDR1 MNHEY, CDR2 SMNVEV (reference sequence). V gave up 2 bases and J gave up 7 bases, with 11 bases separating them. The CDR3 region is CASSLGRIGGYTF. The CDR3 nucleotides are TGTGCCAGCAGTTTAGGGAGGATCGGTGGCTACACCTTC.

The chain couples TRBV5-4 to TRBJ1-1; no firm D call. The CDR3 runs to 13 residues. The germline gives CDR1 SGHNT, CDR2 YYREEE (reference sequence). Between the trimmed V and J ends, which lost 7 bases and 4 bases, there was a span of 14 bases. This CDR3 is CASGGSVVTEAFF. The CDR3 nucleotides read TGTGCCAGCGGCGGCAGCGTTGTCACTGAAGCTTTCTTT.

This rearrangement joins TRBV6-6 to TRBJ1-2; maybe TRBD1 (5 bases). There are 15 residues in the CDR3. CDR1 and CDR2 (germline): MNHNY, SVGAGI (reference sequence). V lost 2 bases and J 4 bases, leaving 14 bases between the germline ends. The CDR3 DNA is TGTGCCAGCAGTTACACGAGTCCGCAGGGCTATGGCTACACCTTC. It is translated as CASSYTSPQGYGYTF.

V gene TRBV2 combines with J gene TRBJ2-3, with 10 nucleotides matching TRBD2. The junction had 4 bases not matched to a gene; V was cut back by 4 bases and J by 3 bases. Germline CDR1 is SNHLY and CDR2 is FYNNEI. This CDR3 region has 15 residues. The CDR3 coding sequence is TGTGCCAGCAGTGCTGCTAGCGGGGGTACAGATACGCAGTATTTT. It is translated as CASSAASGGTDTQYF.

CDR3 region: CSVDDNTQYF. The CDR3 nucleotides read TGCAGCGTTGACGATAATACGCAGTATTTT. The chain has TRBV29-1 and TRBJ2-3; no firm D call. V dropped 3 bases and J dropped 7 bases, with 5 bases sitting between them. The CDR3 runs 10 residues. The germline V gene encodes CDR1 SQVTM and CDR2 ANQGSEA.

This clone was seen a single time. The J gene is TRBJ2-1, the V gene TRBV5-1; D may be TRBD2 (6 bases). Germline V gene lookup returns CDR1 SGHRS and CDR2 YFSETQ. The CDR3 is 19 amino acids. V was shortened by 0 bases and J by 7 bases, with 26 bases between the two germline ends. The CDR3 is CASSLAPGTSRSIANEQFF. The CDR3 nucleotides read TGCGCCAGCAGCTTGGCCCCTGGGACTTCCCGTTCGATCGCGAATGAGCAGTTCTTC.

The rearrangement joins TRBV7-9 to TRBJ2-1; D is uncertain. CDR1 and CDR2 (germline): SEHNR, FQNEAQ (reference sequence). V dropped 8 bases and J dropped 5 bases, with 19 bases sitting between them. This CDR3 has 15 residues. Here the CDR3 DNA reads TGTGCCAGCTCTGTAGTCCTCACGGAGCACAATGAGCAGTTCTTC. Translating it yields CASSVVLTEHNEQFF.

The chain has TRBV6-5 and TRBJ2-2; 12 bases match TRBD2. There are 16 residues in the CDR3. Germline V lookup: CDR1 MNHEY, CDR2 SVGAGI. With 2 bases clipped from V and 8 bases from J, the junction kept 6 bases outside the gene matches. As DNA, the CDR3 is TGTGCCAGCAGTTACCGACTAGCGGGAGCCTCGGGGGAGCTGTTTTTT. Protein product: CASSYRLAGASGELFF.

This clone was observed a single time. The chain links TRBV7-3 to TRBJ1-3; TRBD1 might be the D (5 bases). Germline loops: CDR1 SGHTA, CDR2 FQGTGA. V dropped 5 bases and J dropped 2 bases, with 10 bases sitting between them. The CDR3 is 14 residues long. The CDR3 is CASSPGTAGNTIYF. The CDR3 nucleotides are TGTGCCAGCAGCCCCGGGACTGCTGGAAACACCATATATTTT.

The J gene is TRBJ2-7, the V gene TRBV4-1; 8 bases match TRBD2. CDR1 MGHRA and CDR2 YSYEKL come from the germline V gene. After removal of 0 bases from V and 5 bases from J, the junction contained 21 bases not matched to a gene. The CDR3 consists of 20 residues. The CDR3 coding sequence is TGCGCCAGCAGCCAAGAGTCCGCAGGGATGATCAGCGGGAGTAGGAACGAGCAGTACTTC. This encodes CASSQESAGMISGSRNEQYF.

J is TRBJ2-1 and V is TRBV3-1 (or the pseudogene TRBV3-2); 8 nucleotides match TRBD2. Germline V gives CDR1 LGHDT, CDR2 YNNKEL (reference sequence). J was trimmed by 8 bases and V by 4 bases; bases with no gene match: 4. This CDR3 comprises 13 residues. The CDR3, as DNA: TGTGCCAGCAGCCTTCGGACTAGCCATGAGCAGTTCTTC. As protein: CASSLRTSHEQFF.

Here the CDR3 reads CASSPTAPTNEKLFF. CDR3 nucleotides: TGTGCCAGCAGCCCAACTGCCCCAACTAATGAAAAACTGTTTTTT. This chain joins TRBV7-2 and TRBJ1-4; D unclear. This CDR3 contains 15 residues. Germline lookup yields CDR1 SGHTA and CDR2 FQGNSA. Between the trimmed V and J ends, which lost 5 bases and 0 bases, there was a span of 10 bases.

The chain uses TRBV7-2 and TRBJ2-2; D unclear. V lost 7 bases and J 2 bases, leaving 17 bases between the germline ends. This CDR3 has 16 amino acids. Per germline, CDR1 SGHTA and CDR2 FQGNSA. CDR3 in amino acids: CASTPQPALNTGELFF. The DNA for the CDR3 is TGTGCCAGCACCCCTCAGCCGGCCCTAAACACCGGGGAGCTGTTTTTT.

The chain's CDR3 is CATSRLWPGSNYGYTF. In nucleotides, the CDR3 is TGTGCCACCAGCAGATTATGGCCAGGATCTAACTATGGCTACACCTTC. The chain employs TRBV15 and TRBJ1-2; D unclear. V was pared by 2 bases and J by 0 bases, with 13 bases between. The V gene's germline CDR1 is LNHNV and CDR2 YYDKDF (reference sequence). This CDR3 region has 16 residues.